The sequence of this T cell receptor (beta chain) was determined in a study of regulatory T cells in long-lasting Graves disease. Study background: Positivity for TSH receptor antibodies plus over 5 years of antithyroid drugs meant persistent Graves' disease.

Specified time point: persistent/refractory GD, antithyroid drugs over 5 years with positive TRAb. PBMC-derived RNA was used for the TCR library. The table lists this clonotype with a few counts. Through Arm-PCR of CDR3 regions and iRepertoire HTBI primers, TCR beta libraries were built. TCRdb recomputed calls from the multiplex PCR reads with MiXCR, one row per CDR3 protein. The table includes approximately 440,000 distinct CDR3 sequences, about a quarter detected once. V gave up 2 bases and J gave up 0 bases, with 11 bases separating them. This CDR3 has 15 residues. Germline assignment: CDR1 SGHTA and CDR2 FQGTGA.

The sequence came from a female donor with Graves disease. Material: peripheral blood mononuclear cells (PBMCs), obtained when the disease was refractory, from a patient treated with antithyroid drugs. V gene TRBV7-3 combines with J gene TRBJ2-7; D is tentatively TRBD1 or TRBD2 (5 bases each). DNA of the CDR3: TGTGCCAGCAGCTTATCCGGGACGCACTCCTACGAGCAGTACTTC. Its translation: CASSLSGTHSYEQYF.